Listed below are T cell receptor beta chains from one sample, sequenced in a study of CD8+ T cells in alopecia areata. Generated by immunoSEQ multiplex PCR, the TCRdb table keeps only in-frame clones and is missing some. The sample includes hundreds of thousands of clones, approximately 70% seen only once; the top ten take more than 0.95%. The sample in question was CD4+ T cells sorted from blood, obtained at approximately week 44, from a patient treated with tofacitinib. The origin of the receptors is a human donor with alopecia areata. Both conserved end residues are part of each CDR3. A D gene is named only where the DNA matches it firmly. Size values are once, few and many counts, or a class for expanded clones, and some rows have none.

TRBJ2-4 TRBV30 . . CAGGARAKKNIQYF TGTGCGGGGGGGGCGCGTGCCAAGAAAAACATTCAGTACTTC
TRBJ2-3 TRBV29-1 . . CSVRSTDTQYF TGCAGCGTGAGGAGCACAGATACGCAGTATTTT
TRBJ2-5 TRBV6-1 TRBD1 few CASSEMTGQETQYF TGTGCCAGCAGTGAAATGACAGGGCAAGAGACCCAGTACTTC
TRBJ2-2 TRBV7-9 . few CASSYQLPYTGELFF TGTGCCAGCAGCTACCAGTTGCCTTACACCGGGGAGCTGTTTTTT
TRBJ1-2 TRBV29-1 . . CSVEPRGEGYTF TGCAGCGTTGAACCCCGCGGTGAGGGCTACACCTTC
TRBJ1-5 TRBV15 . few CATSMLGGTENQPQHF TGTGCCACCAGCATGCTGGGGGGTACGGAGAATCAGCCCCAGCATTTT
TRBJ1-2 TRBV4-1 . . CASSQGIEKANYGYTF TGCGCCAGCAGCCAAGGTATAGAAAAGGCTAACTATGGCTACACCTTC
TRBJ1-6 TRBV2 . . CASSSHDTPNSPLHF TGTGCCAGCAGTAGCCATGACACCCCGAATTCACCCCTCCACTTT
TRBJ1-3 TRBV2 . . CASSESGSRAMDTIYF TGTGCCAGCAGTGAATCTGGGAGCCGGGCTATGGACACCATATATTTT
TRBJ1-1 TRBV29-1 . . CSVEGRVLGAFF TGCAGCGTTGAAGGGAGGGTTCTCGGTGCTTTCTTT
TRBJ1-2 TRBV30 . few CAFGGGYYGYTF TGTGCCTTTGGGGGGGGCTACTATGGCTACACCTTC
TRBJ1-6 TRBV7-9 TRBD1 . CASSLGQGLRNSPLHF TGTGCCAGCAGCTTAGGACAGGGGCTCAGGAATTCACCCCTCCACTTT
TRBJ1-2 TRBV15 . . CATSRGGDDRRYGYTF TGTGCCACCAGCAGAGGGGGGGATGACAGAAGATATGGCTACACCTTC
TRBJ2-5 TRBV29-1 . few CSVELRTQETQYF TGCAGCGTTGAATTGCGGACCCAAGAGACCCAGTACTTC
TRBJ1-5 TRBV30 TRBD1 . CAWAGTASNQPQHF TGTGCCTGGGCCGGGACAGCTAGCAATCAGCCCCAGCATTTT
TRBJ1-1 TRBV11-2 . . CASSSDRMNTEAFF TGTGCCAGCAGCTCTGACCGAATGAACACTGAAGCTTTCTTT
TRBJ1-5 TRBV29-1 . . CSVSIGGVLEPQHF TGCAGCGTTTCCATTGGAGGGGTCCTTGAGCCCCAGCATTTT
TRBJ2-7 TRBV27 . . CASSSGFRDGSYEQYF TGTGCCAGCAGTTCGGGTTTCCGGGACGGCTCCTACGAGCAGTACTTC
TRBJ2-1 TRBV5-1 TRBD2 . CASSLPGTSTDEQFF TGCGCCAGCAGCTTACCCGGGACTAGCACCGATGAGCAGTTCTTC
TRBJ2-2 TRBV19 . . CASSQNTGELFF TGTGCCAGTAGCCAGAACACCGGGGAGCTGTTTTTT
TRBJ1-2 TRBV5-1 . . CASSRMGNSDYGYTF TGCGCCAGCAGCCGGATGGGAAATTCTGACTATGGCTACACCTTC
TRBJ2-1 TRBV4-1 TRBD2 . CASSQGIRGVDNEQFF TGCGCCAGCAGCCAAGGGATTCGGGGGGTTGACAATGAGCAGTTCTTC
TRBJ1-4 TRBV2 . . CASRSGEDEKLFF TGTGCCAGCAGATCCGGAGAAGATGAAAAACTGTTTTTT
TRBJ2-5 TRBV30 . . CAWSVLLETQYF TGTGCCTGGAGTGTACTATTGGAGACCCAGTACTTC
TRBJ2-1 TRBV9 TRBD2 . CASSVDPTSGLRVEQFF TGTGCCAGCAGCGTAGACCCCACTAGCGGTCTCCGAGTAGAGCAGTTCTTC
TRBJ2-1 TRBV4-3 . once CASSQRWREEQFF TGCGCCAGCAGCCAACGCTGGCGCGAGGAGCAGTTCTTC
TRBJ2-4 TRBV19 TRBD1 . CASSNTGGKNIQYF TGTGCCAGTAGTAACACAGGGGGTAAAAACATTCAGTACTTC
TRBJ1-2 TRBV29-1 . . CSVAPLVGEYGYTF TGCAGCGTTGCTCCCCTAGTGGGAGAATATGGCTACACCTTC